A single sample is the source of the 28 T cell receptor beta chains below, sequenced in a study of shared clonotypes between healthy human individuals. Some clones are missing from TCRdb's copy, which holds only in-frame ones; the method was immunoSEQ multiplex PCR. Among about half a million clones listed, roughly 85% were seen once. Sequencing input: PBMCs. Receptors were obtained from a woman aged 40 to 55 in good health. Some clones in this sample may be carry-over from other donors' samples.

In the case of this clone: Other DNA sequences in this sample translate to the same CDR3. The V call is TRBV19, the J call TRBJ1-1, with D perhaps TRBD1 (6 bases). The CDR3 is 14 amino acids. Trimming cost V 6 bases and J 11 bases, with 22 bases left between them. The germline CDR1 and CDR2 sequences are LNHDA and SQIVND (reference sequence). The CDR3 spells CASRGGQRPGEAFF. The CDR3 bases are TGTGCCAGTAGGGGAGGACAGCGACCAGGAGAGGCTTTCTTT.

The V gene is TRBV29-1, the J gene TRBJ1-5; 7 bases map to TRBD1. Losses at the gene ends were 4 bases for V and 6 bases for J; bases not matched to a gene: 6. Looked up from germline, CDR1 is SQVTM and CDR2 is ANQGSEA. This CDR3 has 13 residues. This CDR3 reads CSVGQGVGQPQHF. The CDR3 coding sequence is TGCAGCGTTGGACAGGGCGTTGGTCAGCCCCAGCATTTT.

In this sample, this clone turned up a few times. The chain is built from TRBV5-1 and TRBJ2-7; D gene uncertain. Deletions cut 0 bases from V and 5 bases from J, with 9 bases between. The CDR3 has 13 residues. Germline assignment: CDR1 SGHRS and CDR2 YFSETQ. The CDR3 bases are TGCGCCAGCAGCTTGGCCGGGCTCCACGAGCAGTACTTC. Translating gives CASSLAGLHEQYF.

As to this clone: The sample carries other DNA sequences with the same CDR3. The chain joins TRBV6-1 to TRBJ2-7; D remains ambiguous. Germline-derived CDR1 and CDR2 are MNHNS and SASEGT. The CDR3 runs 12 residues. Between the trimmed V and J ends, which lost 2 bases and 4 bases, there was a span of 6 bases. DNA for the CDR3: TGTGCCAGCAGTGAATTAGGGTACGAGCAGTACTTC. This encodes CASSELGYEQYF.

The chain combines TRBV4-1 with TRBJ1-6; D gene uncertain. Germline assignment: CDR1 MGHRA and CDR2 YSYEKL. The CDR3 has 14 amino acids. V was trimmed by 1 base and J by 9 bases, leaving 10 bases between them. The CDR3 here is CASSQVGDGSPLHF. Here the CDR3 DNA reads TGCGCCAGCAGCCAAGTTGGGGATGGTTCACCCCTCCACTTT.

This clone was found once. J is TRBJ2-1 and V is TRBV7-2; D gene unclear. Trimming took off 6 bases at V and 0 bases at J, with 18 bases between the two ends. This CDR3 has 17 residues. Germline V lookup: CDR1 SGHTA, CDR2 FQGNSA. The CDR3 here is CASRPKLGESSYNEQFF. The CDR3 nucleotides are TGTGCCAGCAGGCCTAAGTTAGGCGAGAGCTCCTACAATGAGCAGTTCTTC.

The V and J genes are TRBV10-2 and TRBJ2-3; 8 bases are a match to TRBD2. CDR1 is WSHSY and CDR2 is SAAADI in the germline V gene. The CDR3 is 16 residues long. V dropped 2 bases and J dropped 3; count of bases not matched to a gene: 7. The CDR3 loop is CASSEPRGGRTDTQYF. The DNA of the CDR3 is TGCGCCAGCAGTGAGCCGAGGGGCGGGAGGACAGATACGCAGTATTTT.

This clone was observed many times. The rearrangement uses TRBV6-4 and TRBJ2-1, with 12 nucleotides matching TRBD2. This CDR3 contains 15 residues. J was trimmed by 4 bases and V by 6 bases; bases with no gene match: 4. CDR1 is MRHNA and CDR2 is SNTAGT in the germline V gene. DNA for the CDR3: TGTGCCAGCAGAGCGCTAGCGGGAGGGTACAATGAGCAGTTCTTC. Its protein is CASRALAGGYNEQFF.

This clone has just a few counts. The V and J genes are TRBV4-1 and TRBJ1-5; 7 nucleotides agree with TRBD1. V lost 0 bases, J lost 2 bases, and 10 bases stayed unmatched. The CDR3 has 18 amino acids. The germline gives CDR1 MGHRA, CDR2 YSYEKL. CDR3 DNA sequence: TGCGCCAGCAGCCAAGACCTGACAGGGAGGTTTGGCAATCAGCCCCAGCATTTT. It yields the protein CASSQDLTGRFGNQPQHF.

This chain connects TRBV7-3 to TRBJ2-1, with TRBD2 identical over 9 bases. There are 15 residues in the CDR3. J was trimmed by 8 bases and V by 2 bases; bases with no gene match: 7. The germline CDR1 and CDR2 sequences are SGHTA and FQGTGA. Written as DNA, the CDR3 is TGTGCCAGCAGCTTATCAGCGGGAGGATCGGATGAGCAGTTCTTC. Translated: CASSLSAGGSDEQFF.

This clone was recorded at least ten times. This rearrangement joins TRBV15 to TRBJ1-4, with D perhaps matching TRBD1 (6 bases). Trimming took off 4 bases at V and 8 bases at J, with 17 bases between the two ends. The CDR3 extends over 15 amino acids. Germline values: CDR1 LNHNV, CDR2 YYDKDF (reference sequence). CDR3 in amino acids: CATSTPGGGGEKLFF. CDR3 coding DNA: TGTGCCACCAGCACCCCCGGCGGGGGGGGCGAAAAACTGTTTTTT.

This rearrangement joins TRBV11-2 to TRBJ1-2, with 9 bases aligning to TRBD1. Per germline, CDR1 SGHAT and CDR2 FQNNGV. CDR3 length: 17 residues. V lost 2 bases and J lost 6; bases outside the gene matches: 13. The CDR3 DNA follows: TGTGCCAGCAGCTTACTAACGACCGGGACAGGGAGGGATGGCTACACCTTC. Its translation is CASSLLTTGTGRDGYTF.

This chain's CDR3 is CASSQAWNTEAFF. CDR3 DNA: TGTGCCAGCAGCCAAGCTTGGAACACTGAAGCTTTCTTT. This chain links TRBV4-2 with TRBJ1-1; unclear D gene. CDR3 size: 13 residues. The germline CDR1 and CDR2 sequences are LGHNA and YNFKEQ. The V end lost 1 base, the J end lost 1 base, and 4 bases lay between the germline ends.

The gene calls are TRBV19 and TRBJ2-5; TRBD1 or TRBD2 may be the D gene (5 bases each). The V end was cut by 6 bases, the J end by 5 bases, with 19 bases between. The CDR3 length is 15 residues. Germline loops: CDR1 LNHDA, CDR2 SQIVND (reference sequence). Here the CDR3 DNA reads TGTGCCAGTAGACCTCGGGACCGAAATACGGAGACCCAGTACTTC. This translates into CASRPRDRNTETQYF.

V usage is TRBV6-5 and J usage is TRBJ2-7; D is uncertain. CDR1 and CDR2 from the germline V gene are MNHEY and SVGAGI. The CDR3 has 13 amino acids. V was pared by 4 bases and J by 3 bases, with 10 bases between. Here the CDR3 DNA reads TGTGCCAGCAGTTCCCCCGTTGGCTACGAGCAGTACTTC. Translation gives CASSSPVGYEQYF.

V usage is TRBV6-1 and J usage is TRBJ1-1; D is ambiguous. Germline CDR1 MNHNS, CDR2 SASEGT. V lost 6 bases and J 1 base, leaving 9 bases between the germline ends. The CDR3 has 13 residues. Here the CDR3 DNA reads TGTGCCAGCAGAGTCCAGCCGAACACTGAAGCTTTCTTT. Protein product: CASRVQPNTEAFF.

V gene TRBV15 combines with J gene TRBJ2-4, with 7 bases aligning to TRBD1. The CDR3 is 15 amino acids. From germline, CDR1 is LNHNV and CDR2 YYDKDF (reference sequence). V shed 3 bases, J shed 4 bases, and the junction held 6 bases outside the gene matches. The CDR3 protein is CATSSDREIKNIQYF. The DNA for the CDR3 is TGTGCCACCAGCAGCGACAGGGAGATTAAAAACATTCAGTACTTC.

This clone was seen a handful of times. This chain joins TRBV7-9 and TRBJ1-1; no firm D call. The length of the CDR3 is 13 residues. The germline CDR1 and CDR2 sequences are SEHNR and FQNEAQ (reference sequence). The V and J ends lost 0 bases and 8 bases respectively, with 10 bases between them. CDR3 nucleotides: TGTGCCAGCAGCTTAGCAGGGTCGGGGGAAGCTTTCTTT. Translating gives CASSLAGSGEAFF.

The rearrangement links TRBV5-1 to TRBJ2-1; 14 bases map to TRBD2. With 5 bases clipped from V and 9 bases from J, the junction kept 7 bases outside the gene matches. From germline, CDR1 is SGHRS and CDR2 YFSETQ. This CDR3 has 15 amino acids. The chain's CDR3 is CASRLGTSGSGEQFF. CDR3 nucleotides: TGCGCCAGCAGGCTCGGGACTAGCGGGAGTGGTGAGCAGTTCTTC. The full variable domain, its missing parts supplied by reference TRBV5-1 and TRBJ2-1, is KAGVTQTPRYLIKTRGQQVTLSCSPISGHRSVSWYQQTPGQGLQFLFEYFSETQRNKGNFPGRFSGRQFSNSRSEMNVSTLELGDSALYLCASRLGTSGSGEQFFGPGTRLTVL.

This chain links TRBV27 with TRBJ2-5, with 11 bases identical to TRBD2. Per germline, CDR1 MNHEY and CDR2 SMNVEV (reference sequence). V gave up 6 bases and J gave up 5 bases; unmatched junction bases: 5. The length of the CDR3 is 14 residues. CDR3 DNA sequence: TGTGCCAGCAGCCTTAGCGGGAGGGAGGAGACCCAGTACTTC. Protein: CASSLSGREETQYF.

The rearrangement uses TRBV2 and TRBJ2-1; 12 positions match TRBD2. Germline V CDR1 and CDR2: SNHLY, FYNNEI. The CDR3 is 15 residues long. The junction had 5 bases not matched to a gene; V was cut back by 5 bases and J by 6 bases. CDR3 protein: CASSRVLAGGNEQFF. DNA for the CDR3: TGTGCCAGCAGTAGGGTACTAGCGGGAGGCAATGAGCAGTTCTTC.

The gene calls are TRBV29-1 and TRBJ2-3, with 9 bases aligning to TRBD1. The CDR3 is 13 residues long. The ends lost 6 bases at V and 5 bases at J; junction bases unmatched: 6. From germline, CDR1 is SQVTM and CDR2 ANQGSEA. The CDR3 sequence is CSVQTGGGDTQYF. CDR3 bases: TGCAGCGTCCAGACAGGGGGGGGAGATACGCAGTATTTT.

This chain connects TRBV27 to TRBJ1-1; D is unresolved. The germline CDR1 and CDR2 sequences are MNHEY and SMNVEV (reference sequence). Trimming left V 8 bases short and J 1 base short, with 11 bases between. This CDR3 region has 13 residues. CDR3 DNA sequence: TGTGCCAGCTCAACGATGGAGAACACTGAAGCTTTCTTT. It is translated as CASSTMENTEAFF.

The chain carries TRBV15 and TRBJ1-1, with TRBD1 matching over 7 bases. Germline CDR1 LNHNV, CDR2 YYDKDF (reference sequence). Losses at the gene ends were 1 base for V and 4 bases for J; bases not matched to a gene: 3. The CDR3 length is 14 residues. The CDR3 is CATSRGQGSTEAFF. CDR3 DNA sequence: TGTGCCACCAGCAGAGGACAGGGAAGCACTGAAGCTTTCTTT.

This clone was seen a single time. The chain's CDR3 is CASSEVPGATYNEQFF. CDR3 DNA: TGTGCCAGCAGTGAAGTCCCGGGGGCCACCTACAATGAGCAGTTCTTC. The chain couples TRBV6-1 to TRBJ2-1; TRBD1 or TRBD2 may be the D gene (6 bases each). Trimming shortened V by 1 base and J by 2 bases, and 12 bases separated the two germline ends. CDR3 length: 16 residues. The germline CDR1 and CDR2 sequences are MNHNS and SASEGT.

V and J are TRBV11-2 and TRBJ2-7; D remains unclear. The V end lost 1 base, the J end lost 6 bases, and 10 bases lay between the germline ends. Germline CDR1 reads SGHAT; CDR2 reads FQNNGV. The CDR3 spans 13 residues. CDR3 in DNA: TGTGCCAGCAGCTTAGTAAGTTCGGCCGAGCAGTACTTC. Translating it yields CASSLVSSAEQYF.

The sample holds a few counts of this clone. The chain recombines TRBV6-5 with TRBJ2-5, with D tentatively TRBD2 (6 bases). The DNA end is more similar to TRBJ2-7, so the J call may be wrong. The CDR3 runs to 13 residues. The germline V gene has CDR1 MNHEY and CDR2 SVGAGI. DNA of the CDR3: TGTGCCAGCAGTTACGGGGGACTCTACGAGCAGTACTTC. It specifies CASSYGGLYEQYF.

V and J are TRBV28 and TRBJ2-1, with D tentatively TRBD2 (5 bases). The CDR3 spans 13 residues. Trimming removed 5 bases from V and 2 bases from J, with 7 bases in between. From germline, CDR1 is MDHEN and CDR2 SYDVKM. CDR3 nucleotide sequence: TGTGCCAGCAGTACCGGGGCCTACAATGAGCAGTTCTTC. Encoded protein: CASSTGAYNEQFF. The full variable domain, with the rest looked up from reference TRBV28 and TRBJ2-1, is DVKVTQSSRYLVKRTGEKVFLECVQDMDHENMFWYRQDPGLGLRLIYFSYDVKMKEKGDIPEGYSVSREKKERFSLILESASTNQTSMYLCASSTGAYNEQFFGPGTRLTVL.